This TCR beta chain was sequenced during a study of OX40 agonist ivuxolimab in advanced cancers. Whole-study results and caveats: Determination of antigen specificity was not performed for the expanded peripheral T cells. Researchers report that CD8+ T cells had, on average, more expanded clones than CD4+.

The CDR3 length is 16 residues. V lost 4 bases and J lost 3, with 17 bases in between. Germline V lookup: CDR1 SGHRS, CDR2 YFSETQ. Some clones are missing from TCRdb's copy, which holds only in-frame ones; the method was immunoSEQ multiplex PCR. The sample has over 20,000 clones; 70% to 90% are singletons. As concerns this clone: Its matching antigen is unknown.

The receptor was isolated from an adult with an advanced solid tumor such as melanoma, head and neck, liver or kidney cancer. V is TRBV5-1 and J is TRBJ1-5, with D uncertain. Sequences were derived from CD4+ or CD8+ T cells sorted from blood, sampled in a trial of the OX40 agonist ivuxolimab. In DNA, the CDR3 is TGCGCCAGCAGCCGATACCCGGGCAACCCCAATCAGCCCCAGCATTTT. Translation gives CASSRYPGNPNQPQHF.